This note documents a single TCR beta chain sequence. Its antigen is not known. This entry comes from a study of CD8 T cells in Susac syndrome. Study-wide findings and caveats: Repertoires of Susac syndrome CD4+ T cells lacked clonal expansion.

Reverse transcription of roughly 0.5 to 1 ug RNA was carried out with random hexamers. Each CDR3 protein is one row after TCRdb ran MiXCR on the immunoSEQ multiplex PCR reads. The profile covers about 180,000 distinct CDR3 sequences, with about 94% appearing a single time and around 0.1% taken by the ten largest. Per the germline V gene, CDR1 is LNHDA and CDR2 is SQIVND (reference sequence). The junction had 9 bases not matched to a gene; V was cut back by 10 bases and J by 6 bases. The CDR3 length is 13 residues. In contrast to the negatively isolated CD8+ and CD4+ T cells, TEMRA cells were FACS-enriched.

The V gene is TRBV19, the J gene TRBJ2-3; 8 nucleotides align to TRBD2. Sequenced sample: CD4+ T cells from PBMCs. The TCR originated in a human donor with Susac syndrome. The CDR3 loop is CATSGGHRDTQYF. In nucleotides, the CDR3 is TGTGCCACCTCGGGAGGGCACCGGGATACGCAGTATTTT.